Below, one TCR beta chain is given with its context. Its antigen is unidentified. J lost 6 bases, V lost 1 base, and 9 bases had no gene match. Per germline, CDR1 LGHDT and CDR2 YNNKEL (reference sequence). CDR3 length: 17 amino acids. The entry originates in a study of T-cell reconstitution after alpha-beta-depleted transplantation in children. General observations from the study: Fresh T-cell production supplied most of the T-cell counts and diversity seen one year after transplant. Several hundred rapidly expanded clones from non-depleted graft cells reportedly supplied alpha-beta T cells about two months post-transplant.

Unique molecular identifiers were built into the TCRbeta library. TCRdb processed the PCR reads anew with MiXCR; each CDR3 protein has one entry. Of 700,000 to 950,000 distinct CDR3 sequences listed, roughly 15% are singletons. The origin of this receptor is a male patient younger than 18 who had a stem cell transplant for acute lymphoblastic leukemia, so the T cells may come from the graft donor. The input for sequencing was PBMCs, mostly from graft donor cells, taken 360 days after TCRalphabeta/CD19-depleted stem cell transplant. V usage is TRBV3-1 and J usage is TRBJ2-7, with TRBD2 matching 13 bases. The CDR3 DNA reads TGTGCCAGCAGCCAAGTTGGCGGACTAGCGGGAGTGGCCGAGCAGTACTTC. Residues: CASSQVGGLAGVAEQYF.